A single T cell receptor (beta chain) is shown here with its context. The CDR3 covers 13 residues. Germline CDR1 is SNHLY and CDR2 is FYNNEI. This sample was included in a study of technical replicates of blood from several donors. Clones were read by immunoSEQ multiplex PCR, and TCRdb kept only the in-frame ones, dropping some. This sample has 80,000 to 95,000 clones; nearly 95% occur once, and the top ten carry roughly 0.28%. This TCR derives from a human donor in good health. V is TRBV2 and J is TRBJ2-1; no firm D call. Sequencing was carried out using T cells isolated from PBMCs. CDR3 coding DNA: TGTGGCAGTCTCCGAGCTAGGCTCAATGAGCAGTTCTTC. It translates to CGSLRARLNEQFF.